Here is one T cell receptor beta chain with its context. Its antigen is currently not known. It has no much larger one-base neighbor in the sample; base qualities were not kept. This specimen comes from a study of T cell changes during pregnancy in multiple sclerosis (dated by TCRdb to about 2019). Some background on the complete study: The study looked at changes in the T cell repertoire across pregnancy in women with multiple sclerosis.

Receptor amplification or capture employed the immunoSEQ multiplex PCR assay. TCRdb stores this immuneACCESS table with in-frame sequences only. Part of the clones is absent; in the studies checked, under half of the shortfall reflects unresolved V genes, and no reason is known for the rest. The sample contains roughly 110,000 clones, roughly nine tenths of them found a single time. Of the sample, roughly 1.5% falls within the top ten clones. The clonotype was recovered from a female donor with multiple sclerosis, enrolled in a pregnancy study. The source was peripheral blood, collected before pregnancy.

The nucleotide sequence reads as follows: TGTGCCAGCAGCTTTGGACTAGCGGGTGAGCAGTACTTC. The resulting protein is CASSFGLAGEQYF. Rearrangement joined TRBV6-5 to TRBJ2-7, and 11 bases in between align with TRBD2. CDR1 MNHEY and CDR2 SVGAGI are derived from the germline V gene. The germline V end is reduced by 6 bases and the J end by 7 bases; junction bases left unmatched: 5. The CDR3 covers 13 residues, taking in both the cysteine and the phenylalanine. The entry retains the CDR3 DNA only, 39 bases that are in frame from base 1.